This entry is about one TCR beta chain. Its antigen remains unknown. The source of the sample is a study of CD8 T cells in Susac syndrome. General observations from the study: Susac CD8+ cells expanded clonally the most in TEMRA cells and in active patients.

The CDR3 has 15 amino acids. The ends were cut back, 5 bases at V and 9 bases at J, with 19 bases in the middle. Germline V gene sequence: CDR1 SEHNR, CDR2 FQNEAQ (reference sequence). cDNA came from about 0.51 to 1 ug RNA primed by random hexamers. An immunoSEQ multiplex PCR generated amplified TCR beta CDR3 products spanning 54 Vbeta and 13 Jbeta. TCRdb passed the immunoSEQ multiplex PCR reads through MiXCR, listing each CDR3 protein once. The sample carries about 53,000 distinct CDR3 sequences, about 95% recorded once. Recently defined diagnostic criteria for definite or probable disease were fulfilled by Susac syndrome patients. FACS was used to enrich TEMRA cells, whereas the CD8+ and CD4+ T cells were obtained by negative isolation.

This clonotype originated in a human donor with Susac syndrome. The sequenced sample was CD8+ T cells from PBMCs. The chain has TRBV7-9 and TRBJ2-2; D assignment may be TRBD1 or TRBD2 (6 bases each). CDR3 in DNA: TGTGCCAGCAGCAACCCGGTCGGGGGCTCCTGGGAGCTGTTTTTT. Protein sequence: CASSNPVGGSWELFF.